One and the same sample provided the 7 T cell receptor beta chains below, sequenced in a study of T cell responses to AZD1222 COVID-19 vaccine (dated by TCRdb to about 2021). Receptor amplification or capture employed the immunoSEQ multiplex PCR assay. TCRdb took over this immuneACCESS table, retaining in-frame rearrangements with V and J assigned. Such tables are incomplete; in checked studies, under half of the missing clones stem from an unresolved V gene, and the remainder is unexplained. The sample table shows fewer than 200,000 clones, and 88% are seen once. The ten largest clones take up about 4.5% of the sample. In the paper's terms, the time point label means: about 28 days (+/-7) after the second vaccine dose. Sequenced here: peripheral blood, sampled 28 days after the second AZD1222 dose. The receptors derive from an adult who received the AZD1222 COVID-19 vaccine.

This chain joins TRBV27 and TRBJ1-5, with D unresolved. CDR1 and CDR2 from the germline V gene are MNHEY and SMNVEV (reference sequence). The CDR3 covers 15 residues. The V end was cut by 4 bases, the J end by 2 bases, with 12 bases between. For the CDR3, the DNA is TGTGCCAGCAGTTACAGCGTCCGGGGCAATCAGCCCCAGCATTTT. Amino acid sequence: CASSYSVRGNQPQHF.

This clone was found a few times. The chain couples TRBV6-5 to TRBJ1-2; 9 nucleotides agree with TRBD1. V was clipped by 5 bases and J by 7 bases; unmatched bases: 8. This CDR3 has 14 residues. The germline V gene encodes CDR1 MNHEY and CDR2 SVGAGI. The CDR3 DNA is TGTGCCAGCAGTCGACAGGGGGAGACTGGTGGCTACACCTTC. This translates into CASSRQGETGGYTF.

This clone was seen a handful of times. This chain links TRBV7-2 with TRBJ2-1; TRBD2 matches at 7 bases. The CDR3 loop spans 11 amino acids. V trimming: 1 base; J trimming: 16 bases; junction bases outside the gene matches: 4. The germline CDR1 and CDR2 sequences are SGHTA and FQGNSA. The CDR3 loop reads CASSLVGTIFF. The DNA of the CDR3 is TGTGCCAGCAGCTTAGTCGGGACTATCTTCTTC.

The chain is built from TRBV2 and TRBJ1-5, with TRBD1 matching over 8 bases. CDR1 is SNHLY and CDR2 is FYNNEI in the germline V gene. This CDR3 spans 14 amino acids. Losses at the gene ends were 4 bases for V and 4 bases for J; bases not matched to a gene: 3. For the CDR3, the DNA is TGTGCCAGCAGTGCAGACAGGGGAAATCAGCCCCAGCATTTT. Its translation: CASSADRGNQPQHF.

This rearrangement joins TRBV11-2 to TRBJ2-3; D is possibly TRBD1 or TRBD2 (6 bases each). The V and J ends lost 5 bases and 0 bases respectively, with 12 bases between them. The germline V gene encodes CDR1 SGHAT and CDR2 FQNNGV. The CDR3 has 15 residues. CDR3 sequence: CASSRGGTSTDTQYF. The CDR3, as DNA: TGTGCCAGCAGCCGAGGGGGGACTAGCACAGATACGCAGTATTTT. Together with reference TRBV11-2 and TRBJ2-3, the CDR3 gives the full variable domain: EAGVAQSPRYKIIEKRQSVAFWCNPISGHATLYWYQQILGQGPKLLIQFQNNGVVDDSQLPKDRFSAERLKGVDSTLKIQPAKLEDSAVYLCASSRGGTSTDTQYFGPGTRLTVL.

CDR3 sequence: CASSPSRDQPQHF. CDR3 DNA sequence: TGTGCCAGCAGCCCGTCACGCGATCAGCCCCAGCATTTT. The V and J genes are TRBV3-1 (or the pseudogene TRBV3-2) and TRBJ1-5, with D unresolved. The CDR3 sequence is 13 residues long. Germline V lookup: CDR1 LGHDT, CDR2 YNNKEL (reference sequence). The V end lost 4 bases, the J end lost 5 bases, and 9 bases lay between the germline ends.

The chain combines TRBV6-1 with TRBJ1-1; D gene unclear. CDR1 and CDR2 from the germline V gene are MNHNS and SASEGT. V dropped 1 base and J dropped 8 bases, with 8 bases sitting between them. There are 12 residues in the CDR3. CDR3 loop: CASSEGREEAFF. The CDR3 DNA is TGTGCCAGCAGTGAAGGCCGGGAGGAAGCTTTCTTT.